This T cell receptor (beta chain) stems from a study of long-term antiretroviral therapy in people with HIV. V trimming: 0 bases; J trimming: 3 bases; junction bases outside the gene matches: 6. Germline V gene lookup returns CDR1 SGHNT and CDR2 YYREEE (reference sequence). There are 15 residues in the CDR3. Researchers ran immunoSEQ v3.0 at survey level. Sequencing had a target that covered about 40,000-55,000 T-cell genomes per sample. Sequenced by immunoSEQ multiplex PCR; TCRdb stores in-frame clones only, minus some. The data contain about 28,000 clones, 85% to 95% of them singletons. The J gene is TRBJ2-7, the V gene TRBV5-4; 7 nucleotides agree with TRBD1. Material: unsorted PBMCs, obtained 5.3 years after starting antiretroviral therapy. The sequence was collected from a man between 50 and 59 years old with HIV. The CDR3 DNA sequence: TGTGCCAGCAGCTTGGCCACAGGGGTTGGCTACGAGCAGTACTTC. It is translated as CASSLATGVGYEQYF.